This is a list of T cell receptor beta chains from one sample in a study of Ad26.COV2.S vaccination and SARS-CoV-2 variants. The repertoire was sequenced with immunoSEQ multiplex PCR; TCRdb's copy has only in-frame clones and lacks some. The sample gives roughly 410,000 clones, about 83% of which show up once; almost 7.5% is in the top ten. The material sequenced was peripheral blood, taken in a trial of Ad26.COV2.S vaccine versus placebo. These receptors originate from a person between 18 and 59 years old who received the Ad26.COV2.S COVID-19 vaccine or a placebo. CDR3s include the opening cysteine and the closing phenylalanine or tryptophan. A D gene is named only where the DNA matches it firmly. Where a row states a size, it is once, few, many or the class of an expanded clone; other rows omit it.

CASSTVASLTDTQYF TGTGCCAGCAGCACCGTGGCCTCCCTCACAGATACGCAGTATTTT . TRBJ2-3 . TRBV9
CASSPQSGGGSEQFF TGTGCCAGCAGCCCACAGTCCGGGGGGGGGAGTGAGCAGTTCTTC once TRBJ2-1 TRBD2 TRBV7-2
CASSPRTSGGADNEQFF TGTGCCAGCAGCCCAAGGACTAGCGGGGGGGCTGACAATGAGCAGTTCTTC . TRBJ2-1 TRBD2 TRBV7-8
CASTAGGNEQFF TGTGCCAGCACCGCAGGGGGGAATGAGCAGTTCTTC . TRBJ2-1 . TRBV12-3/TRBV12-4
CSASRARENTEAFF TGCAGTGCTAGTCGTGCCCGGGAGAACACTGAAGCTTTCTTT . TRBJ1-1 . TRBV20-1
CASSATGGGYTF TGTGCCAGCAGCGCGACAGGGGGTGGCTACACCTTC . TRBJ1-2 TRBD1 TRBV9
CASSRAGSMNTEAFF TGTGCCAGTAGTAGGGCGGGGTCCATGAACACTGAAGCTTTCTTT . TRBJ1-1 . TRBV19
CASSQDLEAGFSYEQYF TGCGCCAGCAGCCAAGATCTTGAAGCGGGGTTCTCCTACGAGCAGTACTTC . TRBJ2-7 TRBD2 TRBV4-1
CASSGGLLNSPLHF TGTGCCAGCAGTGGGGGACTGTTGAATTCACCCCTCCACTTT . TRBJ1-6 . TRBV2
CASSYEVRGVYGYTF TGTGCCAGCAGTTATGAGGTTCGAGGAGTTTATGGCTACACCTTC once TRBJ1-2 . TRBV6-2/TRBV6-3
CASSPVYSYNEQFF TGTGCCAGCAGCCCTGTTTACTCCTACAATGAGCAGTTCTTC . TRBJ2-1 . TRBV11-2
CASVLAGGPTDTQYF TGTGCCAGCGTCTTGGCGGGGGGGCCAACAGATACGCAGTATTTT . TRBJ2-3 TRBD2 TRBV2
CASSIGHRSGANVLTF TGTGCCAGTAGTATCGGACACCGCTCTGGGGCCAACGTCCTGACTTTC . TRBJ2-6 . TRBV19
CASSKIENTGELFF TGTGCCAGCAGCAAAATCGAGAACACCGGGGAGCTGTTTTTT . TRBJ2-2 . TRBV21-1
CASSQEGQGSNQPQHF TGTGCCAGCAGCCAAGAGGGTCAGGGGAGCAATCAGCCCCAGCATTTT . TRBJ1-5 . TRBV4-2
CASSRPTEQMGPLHF TGTGCCAGCAGCCGCCCGACTGAACAGATGGGACCCCTCCACTTT . TRBJ1-6 . TRBV14
CASSLRVDYGYTF TGTGCCAGCAGCTTGAGGGTCGACTATGGCTACACCTTC . TRBJ1-2 . TRBV5-4
CASSKTGGENEKLFF TGTGCCAGCAGCAAAACAGGGGGGGAGAATGAAAAACTGTTTTTT . TRBJ1-4 TRBD1 TRBV25-1
CATSDSMEETQYF TGTGCCACCAGTGATTCCATGGAAGAGACCCAGTACTTC . TRBJ2-5 . TRBV24-1
CAISGVDRVNSPLHF TGTGCCATCAGTGGAGTGGACAGGGTTAATTCACCCCTCCACTTT few TRBJ1-6 TRBD1 TRBV10-3
CASSMESSVRHGYTF TGTGCCAGTAGTATGGAGTCATCGGTTCGCCATGGCTACACCTTC few TRBJ1-2 . TRBV19
CASSLDYQETQYF TGTGCCAGCAGCCTGGATTACCAAGAGACCCAGTACTTC . TRBJ2-5 . TRBV7-9
CASSQVSVSPWAGANVLTF TGCGCCAGCAGCCAAGTATCAGTATCCCCCTGGGCTGGGGCCAACGTCCTGACTTTC . TRBJ2-6 . TRBV4-3
CATSDPGTGGEYSEKLFF TGTGCCACCAGTGATCCCGGGACAGGGGGCGAATATAGTGAAAAACTGTTTTTT . TRBJ1-4 TRBD1 TRBV24-1
CASSEPPTLYTF TGTGCCAGCAGTGAGCCACCGACCCTCTACACCTTC . TRBJ1-2 . TRBV6-1
CASSPGTVGTEAFF TGTGCCAGCAGTCCTGGGACAGTGGGCACTGAAGCTTTCTTT . TRBJ1-1 TRBD1 TRBV28
CASSLGFSGRDEQYF TGTGCCAGCAGCTTAGGATTTAGCGGGAGGGACGAGCAGTACTTC many TRBJ2-7 TRBD2 TRBV7-9
CASSMLGFLTDTQYF TGTGCCAGTAGTATGCTGGGTTTTCTCACAGATACGCAGTATTTT . TRBJ2-3 . TRBV19
CASSSDSLRGEQFF TGCGCCAGCAGCTCGGACTCACTCCGCGGGGAGCAGTTCTTC . TRBJ2-1 . TRBV5-1
CASSQEGVTGAYNSPLHF TGCGCCAGCAGCCAAGAGGGGGTGACAGGGGCCTATAATTCACCCCTCCACTTT . TRBJ1-6 TRBD1 TRBV4-1
CASSLAGESGYTF TGTGCCAGCAGCCTAGCCGGGGAGAGTGGCTACACCTTC once TRBJ1-2 . TRBV11-2
CASSQDRGRETQYF TGCGCCAGCAGCCAAGATAGGGGACGAGAGACCCAGTACTTC . TRBJ2-5 . TRBV4-3
CASSLTGVNYGYTF TGCGCCAGCAGCCTTACGGGGGTTAACTATGGCTACACCTTC . TRBJ1-2 . TRBV5-1
CASSSGTGYYGYTF TGTGCCAGCAGCTCGGGGACGGGTTACTATGGCTACACCTTC . TRBJ1-2 . TRBV11-3
CASSPGTGGLSEQYF TGTGCCAGCTCACCCGGGACAGGGGGGTTAAGTGAGCAGTACTTC once TRBJ2-7 TRBD1 TRBV18
CASSAMVGTSGTDEQFF TGTGCCAGCAGTGCGATGGTTGGGACTAGCGGGACGGATGAGCAGTTCTTC . TRBJ2-1 TRBD2 TRBV6-1
CASSLWAYGERLANYGYTF TGTGCCAGCAGCTTGTGGGCCTACGGAGAACGGTTAGCTAACTATGGCTACACCTTC . TRBJ1-2 . TRBV5-4
CASAPGAAITYEQYF TGTGCCAGCGCCCCAGGCGCTGCCATCACCTACGAGCAGTACTTC once TRBJ2-7 . TRBV9
CASSFGGTGELFF TGTGCCAGCAGCTTTGGGGGCACCGGGGAGCTGTTTTTT once TRBJ2-2 . TRBV7-9
CASSGASTDTQYF TGTGCCAGCTCAGGGGCTAGCACAGATACGCAGTATTTT . TRBJ2-3 . TRBV18
CASSPESGPNQPQHF TGTGCCAGCAGCCCCGAAAGCGGGCCTAATCAGCCCCAGCATTTT . TRBJ1-5 . TRBV9
CASSRIGTSGGGQETQYF TGTGCCAGCAGTCGGATCGGGACTAGCGGGGGGGGACAAGAGACCCAGTACTTC . TRBJ2-5 TRBD2 TRBV6-2/TRBV6-3
CASSPDRKTSPLHF TGTGCCAGCTCACCAGACAGGAAAACTTCACCCCTCCACTTT . TRBJ1-6 . TRBV18
CASSFYYGRGGNTEAFF TGTGCCAGCAGTTTCTATTACGGACGTGGGGGGAACACTGAAGCTTTCTTT . TRBJ1-1 . TRBV28
CASTSGTSGGRTQYF TGTGCCAGCACCTCCGGGACTAGCGGGGGCCGGACCCAGTACTTC . TRBJ2-5 TRBD2 TRBV2
CASSLAGGARTEAFF TGCGCCAGCAGCTTGGCAGGAGGGGCGCGCACTGAAGCTTTCTTT few TRBJ1-1 . TRBV5-1
CASSFRDSAEAFF TGTGCCAGCAGCTTCCGGGACAGCGCTGAAGCTTTCTTT few TRBJ1-1 TRBD1 TRBV7-2
CASSVDEGSSPGNTIYF TGTGCCAGCAGCGTAGATGAGGGATCTTCCCCTGGAAACACCATATATTTT . TRBJ1-3 . TRBV9
CASSYVLRGANYGYTF TGTGCCAGCAGTTACGTGCTGAGAGGCGCTAACTATGGCTACACCTTC . TRBJ1-2 . TRBV6-6
CASSSPRGPLNTEAFF TGTGCCAGCAGTAGCCCCCGAGGGCCCTTGAACACTGAAGCTTTCTTT . TRBJ1-1 . TRBV6-2/TRBV6-3
CASSHGGGGGTGELFF TGCGCCAGCAGCCACGGAGGCGGGGGGGGCACCGGGGAGCTGTTTTTT . TRBJ2-2 TRBD2 TRBV4-3